The source of this TCR beta chain is a study of T cell repertoires in aging, cancer and after chemotherapy. Germline CDR1 reads LNHNV; CDR2 reads YYDKDF (reference sequence). V dropped 0 bases and J dropped 2 bases, with 11 bases sitting between them. The CDR3 is 16 residues long. Multiplex touch-down PCR with TRB-A/B primers amplified rearranged V-D-J TRB sequences. TCRdb processed the multiplex PCR reads anew with MiXCR; each CDR3 protein has one entry. In the table there are roughly 7,500 distinct CDR3 sequences, roughly 31% of which are singletons. Peripheral blood genomic DNA, not sorted cells or RNA, was the template. By its share, this clonotype is medium-sized (0.01 to 0.1%).

The receptor's source is a human donor with a blood cancer. Material for sequencing was blood. J is TRBJ1-5 and V is TRBV15; D gene ambiguous. In nucleotides, the CDR3 is TGTGCCACCAGCAGAGACGGGCGGGGAGGCAATCAGCCCCAGCATTTT. This encodes CATSRDGRGGNQPQHF.